This entry concerns a single TCR beta chain. Under the authors' procedure: It was from reference gene primer amplification that nucleated cell counts were estimated. Sequencing used immunoSEQ multiplex PCR; TCRdb keeps in-frame clones, though not all of them. The V and J calls and the clone size are those of that table, but D and trimming were determined from the DNA. The sample carries around 480,000 clones, approximately 90% recorded once. The data originate from a study of blood T cell repertoires in COVID-19. Study-wide background: From T cells, B-cell-depleted T cells, or PBMCs came the material, which was cDNA or gDNA.

V dropped 4 bases and J dropped 4; count of bases not matched to a gene: 15. Per germline, CDR1 SGHRS and CDR2 YFSETQ. CDR3 size: 17 residues. Seattle enrolled patients during active infection and tracked them longitudinally. The chain links TRBV5-1 to TRBJ1-1, with 8 bases identical to TRBD1. This TCR was recovered from a woman between 45 and 65 years old with COVID-19, enrolled during active disease. The sequencing input was peripheral blood. As DNA, the CDR3 is TGCGCCAGCAGCCCGGGGGACAGGACCTACCCGGGCACTGAAGCTTTCTTT. It encodes CASSPGDRTYPGTEAFF. Using reference TRBV5-1 and TRBJ1-1 for the parts outside the CDR3, the full variable domain is KAGVTQTPRYLIKTRGQQVTLSCSPISGHRSVSWYQQTPGQGLQFLFEYFSETQRNKGNFPGRFSGRQFSNSRSEMNVSTLELGDSALYLCASSPGDRTYPGTEAFFGQGTRLTVV.